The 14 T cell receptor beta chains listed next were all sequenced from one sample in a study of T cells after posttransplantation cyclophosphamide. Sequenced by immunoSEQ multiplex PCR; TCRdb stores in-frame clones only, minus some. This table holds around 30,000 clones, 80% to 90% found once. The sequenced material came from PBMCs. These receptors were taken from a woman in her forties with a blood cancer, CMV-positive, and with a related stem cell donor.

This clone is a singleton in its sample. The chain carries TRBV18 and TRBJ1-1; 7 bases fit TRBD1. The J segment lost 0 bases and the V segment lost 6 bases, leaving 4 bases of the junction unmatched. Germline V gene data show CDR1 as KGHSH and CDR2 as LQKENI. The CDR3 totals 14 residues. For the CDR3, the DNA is TGTGCCAGCTCGCCAGGACAGGTGAACACTGAAGCTTTCTTT. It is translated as CASSPGQVNTEAFF.

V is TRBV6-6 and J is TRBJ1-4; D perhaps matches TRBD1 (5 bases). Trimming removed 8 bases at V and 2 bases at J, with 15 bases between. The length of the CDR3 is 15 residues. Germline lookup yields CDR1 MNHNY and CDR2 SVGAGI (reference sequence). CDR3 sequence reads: CASQSSGLTNEKLFF. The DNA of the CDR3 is TGTGCCAGCCAGTCCTCGGGACTGACTAATGAAAAACTGTTTTTT.

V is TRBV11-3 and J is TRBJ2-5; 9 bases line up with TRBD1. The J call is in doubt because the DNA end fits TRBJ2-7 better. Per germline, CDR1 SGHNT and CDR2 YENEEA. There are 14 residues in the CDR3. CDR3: CASSPRTGEGEQYF. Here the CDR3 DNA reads TGTGCCAGCAGCCCCCGGACAGGGGAGGGCGAGCAGTACTTC.

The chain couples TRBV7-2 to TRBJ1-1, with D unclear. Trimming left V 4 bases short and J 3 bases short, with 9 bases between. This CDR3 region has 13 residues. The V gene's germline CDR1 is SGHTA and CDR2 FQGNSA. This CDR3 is CASSSQLYTEAFF. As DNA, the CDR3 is TGTGCCAGCAGCTCACAGCTTTACACTGAAGCTTTCTTT.

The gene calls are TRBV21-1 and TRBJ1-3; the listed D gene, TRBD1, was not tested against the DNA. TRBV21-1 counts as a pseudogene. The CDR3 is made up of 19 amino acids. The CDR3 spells CASSKGTAGEGASGNTIYF. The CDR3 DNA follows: TGTGCCAGCAGCAAAGGAACGGCAGGGGAAGGGGCCTCTGGAAACACCATATATTTT.

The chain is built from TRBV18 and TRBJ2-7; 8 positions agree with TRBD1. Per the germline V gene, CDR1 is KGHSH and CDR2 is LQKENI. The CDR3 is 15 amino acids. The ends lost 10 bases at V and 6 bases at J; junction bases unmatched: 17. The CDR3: CATASPRQGLGEQYF. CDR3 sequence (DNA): TGTGCCACCGCCTCACCGAGACAGGGGCTGGGCGAGCAGTACTTC.

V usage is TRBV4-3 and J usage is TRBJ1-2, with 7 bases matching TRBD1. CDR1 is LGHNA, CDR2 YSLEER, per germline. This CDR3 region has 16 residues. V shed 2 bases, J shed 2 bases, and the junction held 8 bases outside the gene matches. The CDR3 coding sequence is TGCGCCAGCAGCCAATATACAGGGGCGAAAAACTATGGCTACACCTTC. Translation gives CASSQYTGAKNYGYTF.

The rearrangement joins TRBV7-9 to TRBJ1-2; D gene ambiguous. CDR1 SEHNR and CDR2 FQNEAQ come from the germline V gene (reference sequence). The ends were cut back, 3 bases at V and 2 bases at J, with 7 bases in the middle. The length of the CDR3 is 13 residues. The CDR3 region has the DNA TGTGCCAGCAGCTTCACAGAGAACTATGGCTACACCTTC. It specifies CASSFTENYGYTF.

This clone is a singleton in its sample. This CDR3 is CASSTGTGAREAFF. The CDR3 DNA follows: TGTGCCAGCAGCACCGGGACAGGGGCTAGGGAAGCTTTCTTT. The V call is TRBV21-1, the J call TRBJ1-1; the D call of TRBD1 is as the table states it, not checked on the DNA. TRBV21-1 is assigned pseudogene status. The CDR3 sequence is 14 residues long.

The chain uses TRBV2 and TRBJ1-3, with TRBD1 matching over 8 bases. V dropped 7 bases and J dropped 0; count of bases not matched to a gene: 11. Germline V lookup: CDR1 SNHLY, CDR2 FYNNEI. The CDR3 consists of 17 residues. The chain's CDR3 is CASTRDRSTISGNTIYF. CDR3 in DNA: TGTGCCAGCACTAGGGACAGGAGTACGATCTCTGGAAACACCATATATTTT.

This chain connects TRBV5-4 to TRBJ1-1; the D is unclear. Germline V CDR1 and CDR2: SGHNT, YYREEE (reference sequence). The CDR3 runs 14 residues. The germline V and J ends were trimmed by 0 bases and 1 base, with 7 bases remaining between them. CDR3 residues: CASSLGGSNTEAFF. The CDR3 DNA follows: TGTGCCAGCAGCTTGGGAGGGTCGAACACTGAAGCTTTCTTT.

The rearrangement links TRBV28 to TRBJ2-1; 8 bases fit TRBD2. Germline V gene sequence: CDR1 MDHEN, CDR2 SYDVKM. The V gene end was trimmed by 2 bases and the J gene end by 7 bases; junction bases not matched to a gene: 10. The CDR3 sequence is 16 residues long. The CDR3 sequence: CASSLMAGGRGNEQFF. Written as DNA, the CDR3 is TGTGCCAGCAGTTTAATGGCGGGGGGCCGTGGGAATGAGCAGTTCTTC.

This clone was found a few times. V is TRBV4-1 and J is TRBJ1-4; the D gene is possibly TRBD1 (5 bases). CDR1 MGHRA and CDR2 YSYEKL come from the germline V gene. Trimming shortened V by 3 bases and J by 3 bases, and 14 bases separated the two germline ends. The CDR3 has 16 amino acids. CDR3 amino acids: CASSHTPGLSNEKLFF. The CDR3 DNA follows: TGCGCCAGCAGCCATACTCCAGGGCTCTCTAATGAAAAACTGTTTTTT.

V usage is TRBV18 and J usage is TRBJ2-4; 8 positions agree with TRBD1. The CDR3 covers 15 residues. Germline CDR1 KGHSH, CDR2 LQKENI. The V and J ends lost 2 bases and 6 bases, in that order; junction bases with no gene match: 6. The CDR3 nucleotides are TGTGCCAGCTCACCAACGGGGGACAGGAGAAACATTCAGTACTTC. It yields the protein CASSPTGDRRNIQYF.